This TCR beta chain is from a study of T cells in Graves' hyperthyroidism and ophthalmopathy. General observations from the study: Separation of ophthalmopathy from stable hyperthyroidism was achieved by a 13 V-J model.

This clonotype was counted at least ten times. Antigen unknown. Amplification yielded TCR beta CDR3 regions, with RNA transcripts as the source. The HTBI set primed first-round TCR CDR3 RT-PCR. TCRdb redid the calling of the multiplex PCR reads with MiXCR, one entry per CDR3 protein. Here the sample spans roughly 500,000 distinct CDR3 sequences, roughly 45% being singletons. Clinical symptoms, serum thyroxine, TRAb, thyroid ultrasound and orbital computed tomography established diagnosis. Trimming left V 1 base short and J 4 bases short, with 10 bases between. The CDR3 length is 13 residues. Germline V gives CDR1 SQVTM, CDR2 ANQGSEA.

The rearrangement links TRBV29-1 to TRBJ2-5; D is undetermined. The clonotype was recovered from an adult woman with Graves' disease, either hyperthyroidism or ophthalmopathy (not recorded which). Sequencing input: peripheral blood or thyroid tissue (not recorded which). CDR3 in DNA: TGCAGCGTTGAAGCCTCAGGTTTAGAGACCCAGTACTTC. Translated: CSVEASGLETQYF.